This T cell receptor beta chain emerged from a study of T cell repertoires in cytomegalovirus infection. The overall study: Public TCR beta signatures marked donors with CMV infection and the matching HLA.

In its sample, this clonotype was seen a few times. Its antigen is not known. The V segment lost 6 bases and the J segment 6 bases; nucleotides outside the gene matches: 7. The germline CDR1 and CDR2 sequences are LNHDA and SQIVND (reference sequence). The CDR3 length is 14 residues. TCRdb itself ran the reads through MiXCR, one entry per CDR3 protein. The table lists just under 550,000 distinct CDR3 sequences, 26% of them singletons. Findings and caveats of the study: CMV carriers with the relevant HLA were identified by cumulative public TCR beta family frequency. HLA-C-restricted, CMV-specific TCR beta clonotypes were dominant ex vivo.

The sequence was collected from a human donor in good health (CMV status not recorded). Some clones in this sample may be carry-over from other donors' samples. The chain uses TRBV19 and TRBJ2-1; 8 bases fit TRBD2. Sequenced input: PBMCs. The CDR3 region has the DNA TGTGCCAGTAGCCCGGGACTAGGGACCAATGAGCAGTTCTTC. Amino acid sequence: CASSPGLGTNEQFF.